These T cell receptor beta chains were read from a single sample in a study of cytotoxic CD8 clonotypes in ibrutinib-treated CLL. Sequencing was performed with immunoSEQ multiplex PCR; in TCRdb, only in-frame clones are kept and a portion is missing. The sample yields hundreds of thousands of clones, 60% to 75% seen once. This material consisted of PBMCs, taken after 24 months of ibrutinib treatment. The receptors stem from a human donor with chronic lymphocytic leukemia. Both conserved end residues are part of each CDR3. D genes are given only for firm matches. Rows give clone size only sometimes, using once, few, many, or a class for an expanded clone.

clone size,V gene,J gene,D gene,CDR3 protein,CDR3 DNA
few,TRBV29-1,TRBJ2-1,NA,CSAVPVDEQFF,TGCAGCGCCGTTCCGGTGGATGAGCAGTTCTTC
NA,TRBV14,TRBJ2-5,NA,CASSQGSSWDFGSTETQYF,TGTGCCAGCAGCCAAGGCTCCAGCTGGGACTTCGGGAGCACAGAGACCCAGTACTTC
once,TRBV28,TRBJ2-7,TRBD2,CASSAGLAGYKGQYF,TGTGCCAGCAGTGCGGGACTAGCGGGATACAAGGGGCAGTACTTC
NA,TRBV7-3,TRBJ2-5,TRBD2,CASSLGTSGRFETQYF,TGTGCCAGCAGCTTAGGGACTAGCGGGAGGTTTGAGACCCAGTACTTC
NA,TRBV28,TRBJ2-7,NA,CASSPPGQTYEQYF,TGTGCCAGCAGCCCCCCCGGTCAAACCTACGAGCAGTACTTC
NA,TRBV2,TRBJ2-7,TRBD2,CASGPLAGGPIEQYF,TGTGCCAGCGGCCCCCTAGCGGGAGGGCCAATCGAGCAGTACTTC
NA,TRBV11-3,TRBJ2-2,NA,CASSALGTGELFF,TGTGCCAGCAGCGCCCTCGGGACCGGGGAGCTGTTTTTT
NA,TRBV14,TRBJ2-1,TRBD1,CASSPLGQKNYEQFF,TGTGCCAGCAGCCCCCTGGGACAGAAAAACTATGAGCAGTTCTTC
NA,TRBV27,TRBJ2-7,NA,CASSLHSTSYEQYF,TGTGCCAGCAGTTTGCACTCTACATCCTACGAGCAGTACTTC
NA,TRBV19,TRBJ2-7,NA,CASSPSVTYEQYF,TGTGCCAGTAGCCCTAGCGTAACCTACGAGCAGTACTTC
few,TRBV10-1,TRBJ2-1,TRBD2,CASSGAGGDEQFF,TGCGCCAGCAGTGGGGCGGGAGGGGATGAGCAGTTCTTC
NA,TRBV4-1,TRBJ2-1,NA,CASSPWDTHNEQFF,TGCGCCAGCAGCCCGTGGGACACTCACAATGAGCAGTTCTTC
NA,TRBV19,TRBJ2-1,NA,CASRTGPAEQFF,TGTGCCAGTAGAACCGGGCCAGCTGAGCAGTTCTTC
NA,TRBV9,TRBJ2-3,TRBD2,CASSFRTSRSTDTQYF,TGTGCCAGCAGCTTTCGGACTAGCCGATCCACAGATACGCAGTATTTT
NA,TRBV27,TRBJ2-1,NA,CASSPPGGTYNEQFF,TGTGCCAGCAGTCCTCCGGGCGGGACATACAATGAGCAGTTCTTC
NA,TRBV28,TRBJ1-1,NA,CASSLSSGAGEAFF,TGTGCCAGCAGTTTATCATCAGGGGCTGGTGAAGCTTTCTTT
NA,TRBV30,TRBJ2-1,NA,CAWRGYSDSSYNEQFF,TGTGCCTGGAGGGGCTACTCGGACAGCTCCTACAATGAGCAGTTCTTC
few,TRBV28,TRBJ1-5,NA,CASVGGWGLSNQPQHF,TGTGCCAGCGTGGGGGGATGGGGGTTGAGCAATCAGCCCCAGCATTTT
NA,TRBV9,TRBJ2-7,TRBD1,CASSVEQGANEQYF,TGTGCCAGCAGCGTAGAACAGGGGGCAAACGAGCAGTACTTC
NA,TRBV4-2,TRBJ2-1,TRBD2,CASSQGLAGGPGNEQFF,TGTGCCAGCAGCCAAGGTTTAGCGGGAGGGCCGGGGAATGAGCAGTTCTTC
NA,TRBV9,TRBJ2-1,NA,CASSVVGRRGSNNEQFF,TGTGCCAGCAGCGTAGTCGGACGGCGGGGATCGAACAATGAGCAGTTCTTC
NA,TRBV27,TRBJ1-5,TRBD1,CASSYGTGAQPQHF,TGTGCCAGCAGCTACGGGACAGGGGCTCAGCCCCAGCATTTT
NA,TRBV29-1,TRBJ2-3,NA,CSVEALGAGDTQYF,TGCAGCGTTGAAGCGTTGGGGGCGGGAGATACGCAGTATTTT
NA,TRBV7-3,TRBJ1-2,NA,CASSLNAGSGYTF,TGTGCCAGCAGCTTAAATGCTGGGAGCGGCTACACCTTC
once,TRBV19,TRBJ2-1,NA,CASMGDWGNEQFF,TGTGCCAGTATGGGGGACTGGGGGAATGAGCAGTTCTTC
NA,TRBV2,TRBJ1-5,NA,CASSARIVHQPQHF,TGTGCCAGCAGTGCTAGGATTGTCCATCAGCCCCAGCATTTT
NA,TRBV29-1,TRBJ2-7,TRBD2,CSAMTSGWEQYF,TGCAGCGCCATGACTAGCGGGTGGGAGCAGTACTTC
NA,TRBV30,TRBJ2-7,TRBD1,CAWSPDRGYEQYF,TGTGCCTGGAGTCCGGACAGGGGCTACGAGCAGTACTTC
few,TRBV5-1,TRBJ2-3,NA,CASSAGESTDTQYF,TGCGCCAGCAGCGCAGGGGAAAGTACAGATACGCAGTATTTT
NA,TRBV11-3,TRBJ2-3,NA,CASSLRAGWTDTQYF,TGTGCCAGCAGCTTAAGGGCAGGATGGACAGATACGCAGTATTTT
NA,TRBV9,TRBJ2-5,NA,CASSVEYSNQETQYF,TGTGCCAGCAGCGTAGAATACAGTAACCAAGAGACCCAGTACTTC
NA,TRBV11-3,TRBJ2-1,NA,CASSVDGSSYNEQFF,TGTGCCAGCAGCGTGGACGGTAGCTCCTACAATGAGCAGTTCTTC
NA,TRBV15,TRBJ1-5,NA,CATSREKYSNQPQHF,TGTGCCACCAGCAGAGAAAAGTATAGCAATCAGCCCCAGCATTTT
once,TRBV23-1,TRBJ2-7,TRBD2,CAITNLAETYEQYF,TGCGCCATCACCAACCTAGCGGAGACCTACGAGCAGTACTTC
NA,TRBV21-1,TRBJ2-7,NA,CASSIRDRPSKGRLAKIEQYF,TGTGCCAGCAGCATCCGGGACAGACCTTCCAAAGGGAGACTAGCGAAAATCGAGCAGTACTTC
NA,TRBV5-6,TRBJ2-5,NA,CASHNRARRKGLADETQYF,TGTGCCAGCCACAATCGGGCCCGCCGAAAAGGTTTAGCAGACGAGACCCAGTACTTC